This T cell receptor (beta chain) was captured in a study of PD-1 blockade in classical Hodgkin lymphoma. The assay was immunoSEQ multiplex PCR, and TCRdb's table has in-frame clones only and misses some. The sample lists some 60,000 clones, 80% to 90% occurring once. Relapses following autologous stem cell transplantation were seen in all patients, with brentuximab vedotin exposure varying. Complete response, partial response or progressive disease constituted the best responses recorded. This CDR3 is built from 16 residues. The germline V and J ends were trimmed by 5 bases and 6 bases, with 23 bases remaining between them. Germline V gives CDR1 SNHLY, CDR2 FYNNEI.

The TCR comes from a human donor with classical Hodgkin lymphoma. Sequenced material: peripheral blood mononuclear cells (PBMCs), taken at baseline. The J gene is TRBJ2-7, the V gene TRBV2; possibly TRBD1 for D (6 bases). The DNA of the CDR3 is TGTGCCAGCAGTCTAGGACCGGGACATAGTGTGGTCGAGCAGTACTTC. Translation: CASSLGPGHSVVEQYF.